One sample yielded the 22 T cell receptor beta chains listed below, sequenced in a study of cytomegalovirus exposure and HLA in healthy donors (dated by TCRdb to about 2017). Receptor libraries were prepared by the immunoSEQ multiplex PCR assay. For the multiplex PCR, a mixture combining 60 forward primers for TCR Vbeta segments and 13 reverse primers for TCR Jbeta segments was used. Sourced from immuneACCESS, this table was stored by TCRdb with only in-frame sequences that have V and J called. A share of the clones is absent; for the studies checked, an unresolved V gene accounts for under half, and the remainder has no known explanation. In this sample the table shows 90,000 to 140,000 clones, roughly 76% of which occur a single time. The ten biggest clones cover 6% to 8% of the sample. The sample comprised PBMCs. The source is a man aged 25-45 years in good health and CMV-seropositive.

This chain's CDR3 is CASSSTRGPSSYEQYF. The CDR3 DNA sequence: TGCGCCAGCAGCTCCACCAGGGGGCCCAGCTCCTACGAGCAGTACTTC. V usage is TRBV5-1 and J usage is TRBJ2-7; 8 bases line up with TRBD1. From germline, CDR1 is SGHRS and CDR2 YFSETQ. V lost 3 bases and J lost 0; bases outside the gene matches: 8. The CDR3 has 16 residues.

J is TRBJ1-2 and V is TRBV5-1; perhaps TRBD1 as D (5 bases). Per germline, CDR1 SGHRS and CDR2 YFSETQ. This CDR3 is 15 amino acids long. V lost 4 bases and J 5 bases, leaving 18 bases between the germline ends. The CDR3 sequence is CASSAGGEGRYGYTF. The CDR3 DNA sequence: TGCGCCAGCAGCGCGGGAGGGGAAGGAAGGTATGGCTACACCTTC.

The rearrangement uses TRBV5-6 and TRBJ2-2, with D possibly being TRBD2 (6 bases). The V end was cut by 0 bases, the J end by 8 bases, with 14 bases between. CDR3 length: 15 residues. Germline-derived CDR1 and CDR2 are SGHDT and YYEEEE. As DNA, the CDR3 is TGTGCCAGCAGCTTGGTTGGGACTCTTAAGGGGGAGCTGTTTTTT. Its protein is CASSLVGTLKGELFF.

This chain connects TRBV7-3 to TRBJ2-7; possible D gene TRBD1, 5 bases. CDR1 and CDR2 from the germline V gene are SGHTA and FQGTGA. The CDR3 totals 15 residues. Trimming took 4 bases from V and 5 from J, leaving 18 bases between them. As DNA, the CDR3 is TGTGCCAGCAGCTCCTCGGCAGGGCGGAAGGACGAGCAGTACTTC. Encoded protein: CASSSSAGRKDEQYF.

The J gene is TRBJ2-7, the V gene TRBV7-2; TRBD1 matches 10 bases. Germline V lookup: CDR1 SGHTA, CDR2 FQGNSA. This CDR3 is built from 14 residues. The J segment lost 2 bases and the V segment lost 3 bases, leaving 1 base of the junction unmatched. Here the CDR3 reads CASSFGTGAYEQYF. In DNA, the CDR3 is TGTGCCAGCAGCTTTGGGACAGGGGCCTACGAGCAGTACTTC.

V usage is TRBV28 and J usage is TRBJ1-5, with 8 bases fitting TRBD1. CDR1 and CDR2 (germline): MDHEN, SYDVKM. V was clipped by 5 bases and J by 9 bases; unmatched bases: 9. This CDR3 has 14 residues. The CDR3 DNA is TGTGCCAGCAGTCTATCCAGGGGGCCAGGGCCCCAGCATTTT. The encoded protein is CASSLSRGPGPQHF.

The rearrangement joins TRBV10-2 to TRBJ1-1, with 7 positions matching TRBD1. The CDR3 contains 13 residues. CDR1 and CDR2 from the germline V gene are WSHSY and SAAADI. V lost 4 bases, J lost 4 bases, and 3 bases stayed unmatched. The CDR3 DNA follows: TGCGCCAGCAGTGGACAGGGTTTCACTGAAGCTTTCTTT. Its translation is CASSGQGFTEAFF.

This chain uses TRBV19 with TRBJ1-3, with D uncertain. The CDR3 is 13 amino acids. The ends were cut back, 6 bases at V and 2 bases at J, with 8 bases in the middle. From germline, CDR1 is LNHDA and CDR2 SQIVND (reference sequence). The CDR3 DNA reads TGTGCCAGTAGAGCTGGAGCTGGAAACACCATATATTTT. This translates into CASRAGAGNTIYF. Full variable domain (outside the CDR3, taken from reference TRBV19 and TRBJ1-3): DGGITQSPKYLFRKEGQNVTLSCEQNLNHDAMYWYRQDPGQGLRLIYYSQIVNDFQKGDIAEGYSVSREKKESFPLTVTSAQKNPTAFYLCASRAGAGNTIYFGEGSWLTVV.

The rearrangement links TRBV5-1 to TRBJ1-1; 7 nucleotides match TRBD1. After removal of 3 bases from V and 3 bases from J, the junction contained 5 bases not matched to a gene. Germline values: CDR1 SGHRS, CDR2 YFSETQ. The CDR3 consists of 14 residues. The CDR3 region is CASSSRDSHTEAFF. The CDR3 DNA sequence: TGCGCCAGCAGCTCTCGGGACAGCCACACTGAAGCTTTCTTT.

As regards this clone: The conserved phenylalanine or tryptophan normally closing the CDR3 is absent here, so this likely arose from a read error. The DNA is left out, because the CDR3 cannot be placed on it with certainty; the CDR3 is given as TCRdb lists it. The chain combines TRBV15 with TRBJ2-4; the table's TRBD1 call for D was not verified on the DNA. Germline-derived CDR1 and CDR2 are LNHNV and YYDKDF (reference sequence). The CDR3 numbers 14 amino acids, ends counted. The CDR3 loop reads CATSRDRTGTGFFL.

The chain carries TRBV30 and TRBJ2-5; 10 bases line up with TRBD2. V trimming: 2 bases; J trimming: 1 base; junction bases outside the gene matches: 4. The CDR3 has 15 amino acids. Germline CDR1 and CDR2: GTSNPN and SVGIG (reference sequence). This CDR3 is CAWSWSGGAQETQYF. The CDR3 DNA is TGTGCCTGGAGTTGGAGCGGGGGGGCCCAAGAGACCCAGTACTTC.

The V and J genes are TRBV19 and TRBJ1-5, with 8 positions matching TRBD1. CDR3 length equals 18 residues. Germline V gene lookup returns CDR1 LNHDA and CDR2 SQIVND (reference sequence). V was clipped by 3 bases and J by 7 bases; unmatched bases: 17. The CDR3: CASSIPRGRVMLPQPQHF. The CDR3 DNA reads TGTGCCAGTAGTATTCCCAGGGGGCGCGTAATGCTTCCCCAGCCCCAGCATTTT.

The CDR3 DNA reads TGTGCCAGCCAAGCGGGGGGGATGTACAATGAGCAGTTCTTC. Translated, it gives CASQAGGMYNEQFF. The chain joins TRBV2 to TRBJ2-1; 10 bases align to TRBD2. This CDR3 region has 14 residues. From germline, CDR1 is SNHLY and CDR2 FYNNEI. Trimming took 8 bases from V and 4 from J; bases not matched to a gene: 5.

The CDR3 DNA is TGTGCCAGTAGTCTCGGTGCGGGGAACGGTCAGCCCCAGCATTTT. It encodes CASSLGAGNGQPQHF. V usage is TRBV19 and J usage is TRBJ1-5, with no clear D. Trimming removed 5 bases at V and 6 bases at J, with 17 bases between. This CDR3 comprises 15 residues. Germline assignment: CDR1 LNHDA and CDR2 SQIVND (reference sequence).

The chain combines TRBV7-2 with TRBJ1-6, with TRBD1 matching over 9 bases. Per the germline V gene, CDR1 is SGHTA and CDR2 is FQGNSA. The CDR3 has 16 residues. The V segment lost 4 bases and the J segment 7 bases; nucleotides outside the gene matches: 8. The CDR3 DNA sequence: TGTGCCAGCAGCTCCCCGGGGGGACAGGGAAATTCACCCCTCCACTTT. It specifies CASSSPGGQGNSPLHF.

A single count supports this clone. This chain joins TRBV6-1 and TRBJ1-2; possibly TRBD1 for D (5 bases). The germline gives CDR1 MNHNS, CDR2 SASEGT. The CDR3 is made up of 15 amino acids. V lost 2 bases to trimming and J lost 4 bases, with 14 bases between them. CDR3 sequence reads: CASSEPLGPPYGYTF. CDR3 coding DNA: TGTGCCAGCAGTGAACCCCTGGGGCCACCCTATGGCTACACCTTC.

The J gene is TRBJ1-3, the V gene TRBV29-1; no clear D. V was trimmed by 4 bases and J by 0 bases, leaving 4 bases between them. CDR1 is SQVTM and CDR2 is ANQGSEA in the germline V gene. The CDR3 has 12 amino acids. The CDR3 is CSVVISGNTIYF. CDR3 DNA: TGCAGCGTTGTTATCTCTGGAAACACCATATATTTT.

J is TRBJ1-4 and V is TRBV5-1; TRBD1 aligns across 8 bases. The CDR3 length is 15 residues. The germline gives CDR1 SGHRS, CDR2 YFSETQ. The V and J ends lost 3 bases and 8 bases, in that order; junction bases with no gene match: 9. CDR3 coding DNA: TGCGCCAGCAGCTCCTCGCAGGGGGCGCGAGAAAAACTGTTTTTT. Encoded protein: CASSSSQGAREKLFF. Supplemented by reference TRBV5-1 and TRBJ1-4, the full variable domain reads KAGVTQTPRYLIKTRGQQVTLSCSPISGHRSVSWYQQTPGQGLQFLFEYFSETQRNKGNFPGRFSGRQFSNSRSEMNVSTLELGDSALYLCASSSSQGAREKLFFGSGTQLSVL.

The chain combines TRBV10-1 with TRBJ2-3, with 11 nucleotides matching TRBD2. The germline CDR1 and CDR2 sequences are WNHNN and SYGVQD (reference sequence). The junction had 6 bases not matched to a gene; V was cut back by 6 bases and J by 1 base. The CDR3 consists of 16 residues. CDR3 sequence (DNA): TGCGCCAGCAGGACCCCTAGCGGGGGGCGCACAGATACGCAGTATTTT. Its protein product is CASRTPSGGRTDTQYF.

V is TRBV7-2 and J is TRBJ1-6, with D perhaps matching TRBD1 (5 bases). V gave up 1 base and J gave up 7 bases, with 17 bases separating them. CDR1 is SGHTA, CDR2 FQGNSA, per germline. CDR3 size: 17 residues. The CDR3 nucleotides read TGTGCCAGCAGCTTAGGTGGGGGGTCGGCAGGCAATTCACCCCTCCACTTT. It codes for CASSLGGGSAGNSPLHF.

This chain links TRBV6-5 with TRBJ2-7, with 8 positions matching TRBD1. V lost 6 bases and J lost 4; bases outside the gene matches: 8. CDR1 MNHEY and CDR2 SVGAGI come from the germline V gene. The CDR3 spans 14 residues. CDR3 coding DNA: TGTGCCAGCAGGGGGACAGGAGGGATGTACGAGCAGTACTTC. Translating it yields CASRGTGGMYEQYF.

V and J are TRBV5-1 and TRBJ2-3, with D perhaps TRBD1 (6 bases). Per germline, CDR1 SGHRS and CDR2 YFSETQ. V lost 4 bases and J lost 2, with 17 bases in between. The CDR3 totals 16 residues. The CDR3, as DNA: TGCGCCAGCAGCCTGCAGGGGTCAGGTACCACAGATACGCAGTATTTT. Its protein product is CASSLQGSGTTDTQYF.